These T cell receptor beta chains were read from a single sample in a study of cytomegalovirus exposure and HLA in healthy donors. The method was immunoSEQ multiplex PCR; TCRdb's version includes in-frame clones alone and lacks a portion of them. The table lists just over 85,000 clones, 65% to 80% of them singletons, with about 3% in the top ten. The sequenced sample consisted of PBMCs. These receptors were obtained from a man between 40 and 49 years old in good health and CMV-seronegative. CDR3s include the opening cysteine and the closing phenylalanine or tryptophan. The order of the fields is clone size, V gene, J gene, D gene, CDR3 protein, CDR3 DNA. The D gene is left open where the match is weak. Not all rows give a size; the values are once, few, many and, for expanded clones, a class.

few	TRBV6-1	TRBJ2-7	-	CATTMTETYEQYF	TGTGCCACCACTATGACGGAGACCTACGAGCAGTACTTC
-	TRBV11-3	TRBJ1-1	-	CASSYTNTEAFF	TGTGCCAGCAGCTACACGAACACTGAAGCTTTCTTT
once	TRBV30	TRBJ1-2	TRBD1	CAGDRGLGNYGYTF	TGTGCCGGTGACAGGGGTTTGGGTAACTATGGCTACACCTTC
-	TRBV6-6	TRBJ2-7	-	CASREQGSSYEQYF	TGTGCCAGCAGGGAACAGGGAAGCTCCTACGAGCAGTACTTC
-	TRBV29-1	TRBJ1-5	TRBD1	CSVSSGQGAGQPQHF	TGCAGCGTCAGTTCTGGACAGGGGGCTGGGCAGCCCCAGCATTTT
few	TRBV11-2	TRBJ2-4	TRBD2	CASSSAGGPKNIQYF	TGTGCCAGCAGCTCCGCGGGGGGACCCAAAAACATTCAGTACTTC
-	TRBV20-1	TRBJ1-1	-	CSASTDAGAFF	TGCAGTGCTAGCACGGACGCGGGAGCTTTCTTT
few	TRBV9	TRBJ2-3	-	CASRGDFSTDTQYF	TGTGCCAGCAGGGGGGACTTTAGCACAGATACGCAGTATTTT
-	TRBV7-2	TRBJ2-4	-	CASSLVRAGSLAKNIQYF	TGTGCCAGCAGCTTAGTCCGAGCAGGCTCCCTAGCCAAAAACATTCAGTACTTC
-	TRBV11-3	TRBJ1-1	-	CASSPEGGTGTEAFF	TGTGCCAGCAGCCCCGAGGGAGGGACGGGAACTGAAGCTTTCTTT
-	TRBV6-1	TRBJ1-2	-	CASSPNYGYTF	TGTGCCAGCAGTCCAAACTATGGCTACACCTTC
-	TRBV9	TRBJ1-1	-	CASRGDQGIEAFF	TGTGCCAGCAGAGGAGACCAGGGTATCGAAGCTTTCTTT
once	TRBV5-1	TRBJ2-7	TRBD2	CASSFGSGGAYEQYF	TGCGCCAGCAGCTTCGGAAGCGGGGGGGCTTACGAGCAGTACTTC
-	TRBV7-9	TRBJ2-1	-	CASSLGRGGHNEQFF	TGTGCCAGCAGCTTGGGGAGGGGGGGCCATAATGAGCAGTTCTTC
-	TRBV2	TRBJ1-2	TRBD1	CANRDRGYGNYDYTF	TGTGCCAACCGGGACAGGGGATACGGAAACTATGACTACACCTTC
few	TRBV6-1	TRBJ1-1	-	CALTGQYTEAFF	TGTGCCCTTACCGGACAGTACACTGAAGCTTTCTTT
-	TRBV5-4	TRBJ1-2	TRBD1	CASRTIPGQGDYGYTF	TGTGCCAGCAGAACCATACCGGGACAGGGGGACTATGGCTACACCTTC
-	TRBV7-8	TRBJ1-4	-	CASSLSGGSVEKLFF	TGTGCCAGCAGCTTATCAGGTGGTTCCGTCGAAAAACTGTTTTTT
few	TRBV7-8	TRBJ1-6	TRBD1	CASSFQGAGYNSPLHF	TGTGCCAGCAGCTTCCAGGGGGCCGGGTATAATTCACCCCTCCACTTT
-	TRBV11-3	TRBJ2-3	TRBD2	CASSLGTSGDTDTQYF	TGTGCCAGCAGCTTAGGGACTAGCGGGGACACAGATACGCAGTATTTT
-	TRBV11-2	TRBJ1-4	-	CASSLAWGPNEKLFF	TGTGCCAGCAGCTTAGCTTGGGGGCCCAACGAAAAACTGTTTTTT
-	TRBV29-1	TRBJ1-1	TRBD1	CSVEGAGQGGTEAFF	TGCAGCGTTGAAGGGGCGGGGCAGGGGGGCACTGAAGCTTTCTTT
-	TRBV5-1	TRBJ2-7	TRBD1	CASSPGTGNLEQYF	TGCGCCAGCAGCCCCGGGACAGGTAACCTCGAGCAGTACTTC
-	TRBV30	TRBJ1-1	TRBD1	CAWSVRTGGEAFF	TGTGCCTGGAGTGTACGAACAGGGGGAGAAGCTTTCTTT
-	TRBV6-1	TRBJ1-2	-	CASWGHNGYTF	TGTGCCAGTTGGGGGCACAATGGCTACACCTTC
-	TRBV6-6	TRBJ2-3	TRBD2	CASSATSGGSDTQYF	TGTGCCAGCAGTGCGACTAGCGGGGGGTCAGATACGCAGTATTTT
-	TRBV30	TRBJ2-6	TRBD2	CAWSVHGLAGATGANVLTF	TGTGCCTGGAGTGTACATGGACTAGCGGGGGCTACTGGGGCCAACGTCCTGACTTTC
-	TRBV6-5	TRBJ1-1	-	CASRSTRALNTEAFF	TGTGCCAGCAGGTCTACCAGGGCCTTGAACACTGAAGCTTTCTTT
-	TRBV6-6	TRBJ2-3	-	CASSSFTDTQYF	TGTGCCAGCAGTTCCTTCACAGATACGCAGTATTTT
-	TRBV7-9	TRBJ2-1	TRBD1	CASSPLTGKGDNEQFF	TGTGCCAGCAGCCCGTTGACAGGGAAGGGCGACAATGAGCAGTTCTTC
-	TRBV5-6	TRBJ1-1	TRBD1	CASSLGQGSTEAFF	TGTGCCAGCAGCTTGGGACAGGGCAGCACTGAAGCTTTCTTT
-	TRBV10-3	TRBJ1-5	TRBD1	CASRTGVGSNQPQHF	TGTGCCTCAAGAACAGGGGTTGGGAGCAATCAGCCCCAGCATTTT
-	TRBV19	TRBJ1-4	-	CASRRLTGGNEKLFF	TGTGCCAGTAGGCGACTAACAGGAGGGAATGAAAAACTGTTTTTT
-	TRBV27	TRBJ1-1	-	CASSLLSAQGMGTEAFF	TGTGCCAGCAGTCTTTTATCGGCCCAGGGGATGGGAACTGAAGCTTTCTTT
-	TRBV7-2	TRBJ1-2	-	CASSSYYGYTF	TGTGCCAGCAGCTCGTACTATGGCTACACCTTC
-	TRBV6-4	TRBJ2-1	-	CASSASRDYNEQFF	TGTGCCAGCAGTGCCAGTCGGGACTACAATGAGCAGTTCTTC
-	TRBV7-8	TRBJ2-5	-	CASSLFGVQETQYF	TGTGCCAGCAGCTTATTCGGGGTACAAGAGACCCAGTACTTC
-	TRBV4-3	TRBJ2-7	-	CASSWGQGEGYEQYF	TGCGCCAGCAGCTGGGGGCAGGGAGAAGGGTACGAGCAGTACTTC
few	TRBV9	TRBJ2-1	-	CASSPQTTAFADEQFF	TGTGCCAGCAGCCCCCAAACGACAGCATTCGCCGATGAGCAGTTCTTC
-	TRBV5-6	TRBJ1-2	TRBD1	CASRQQGPIIGYGYTF	TGTGCCAGCAGACAACAGGGGCCCATAATTGGGTATGGCTACACCTTC
-	TRBV5-1	TRBJ2-2	-	CASSFRGNTGELFF	TGCGCCAGCAGCTTTCGCGGGAACACCGGGGAGCTGTTTTTT
-	TRBV10-3	TRBJ2-7	-	CAISESLVPEQYF	TGTGCCATCAGTGAGTCGTTAGTTCCCGAGCAGTACTTC
-	TRBV2	TRBJ2-5	TRBD1	CASRKDRGPQETQYF	TGTGCCAGCAGGAAGGACAGGGGGCCTCAAGAGACCCAGTACTTC
-	TRBV7-6	TRBJ2-5	TRBD1	CASRQGTGGMKTQYF	TGTGCCAGCAGACAAGGGACAGGGGGCATGAAGACCCAGTACTTC
once	TRBV6-1	TRBJ1-2	-	CASSEGSYGYTF	TGTGCCAGCAGTGAAGGGAGCTATGGCTACACCTTC
-	TRBV11-2	TRBJ2-4	-	CASSLVDRRLAKNIQYF	TGTGCCAGCAGCTTAGTAGACAGAAGACTAGCCAAAAACATTCAGTACTTC
-	TRBV28	TRBJ1-3	-	CASSPPGSGNTIYF	TGTGCCAGCAGTCCCCCGGGCTCTGGAAACACCATATATTTT
once	TRBV14	TRBJ1-2	-	CASSQDRFSNYGYTF	TGTGCCAGCAGCCAAGATCGTTTCTCTAACTATGGCTACACCTTC
-	TRBV2	TRBJ2-1	-	CASSQPGQLYNEQFF	TGTGCCAGCAGTCAACCGGGACAATTGTACAATGAGCAGTTCTTC
-	TRBV28	TRBJ1-2	TRBD1	CASSYRGLSYGYTF	TGTGCCAGCTCCTACAGGGGGCTGTCCTATGGCTACACCTTC
-	TRBV14	TRBJ1-2	-	CASSQGQHYGYTF	TGTGCCAGCAGCCAAGGACAGCACTATGGCTACACCTTC
-	TRBV10-3	TRBJ1-2	TRBD1	CAISESGTANYGYTF	TGTGCCATCAGTGAGTCCGGGACAGCTAACTATGGCTACACCTTC
few	TRBV13	TRBJ1-6	-	CASSYAGSPLHF	TGTGCCAGCAGCTACGCGGGGTCACCCCTCCACTTT
-	TRBV7-3	TRBJ2-3	-	CASSLVTGITSTDTQYF	TGTGCCAGCAGCTTAGTCACCGGGATCACTAGCACAGATACGCAGTATTTT
once	TRBV6-1	TRBJ2-7	-	CASSEAGIAYEQYF	TGTGCCAGCAGTGAAGCGGGCATAGCCTACGAGCAGTACTTC
-	TRBV5-4	TRBJ1-2	TRBD1	CASSPDRNNYGYTF	TGTGCCAGCAGCCCGGACAGGAATAACTATGGCTACACCTTC
-	TRBV6-5	TRBJ1-1	TRBD1	CASSRRQGSNTEAFF	TGTGCCAGCAGCCGAAGACAGGGGTCGAACACTGAAGCTTTCTTT
-	TRBV27	TRBJ1-2	-	CASSFGQPTVYGYTF	TGTGCCAGCAGTTTCGGACAGCCCACAGTCTATGGCTACACCTTC
-	TRBV7-2	TRBJ2-7	-	CASSLVYRRQEGFYEQYF	TGTGCCAGCAGCTTAGTTTACCGCCGTCAGGAGGGATTCTACGAGCAGTACTTC
-	TRBV5-1	TRBJ2-5	-	CASSYSQGQETQYF	TGCGCCAGCAGCTACTCTCAGGGACAAGAGACCCAGTACTTC